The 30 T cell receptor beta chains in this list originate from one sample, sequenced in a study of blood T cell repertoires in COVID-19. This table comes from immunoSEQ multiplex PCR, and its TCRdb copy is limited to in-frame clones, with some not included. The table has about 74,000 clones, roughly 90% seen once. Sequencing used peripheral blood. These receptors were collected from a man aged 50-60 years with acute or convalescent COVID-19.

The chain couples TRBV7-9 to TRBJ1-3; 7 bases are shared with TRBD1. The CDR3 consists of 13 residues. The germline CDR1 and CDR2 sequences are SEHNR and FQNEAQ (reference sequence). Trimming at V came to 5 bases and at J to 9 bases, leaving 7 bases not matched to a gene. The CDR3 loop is CASSPDRDGTIYF. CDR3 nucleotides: TGTGCCAGCAGCCCCGACAGGGATGGCACCATATATTTT.

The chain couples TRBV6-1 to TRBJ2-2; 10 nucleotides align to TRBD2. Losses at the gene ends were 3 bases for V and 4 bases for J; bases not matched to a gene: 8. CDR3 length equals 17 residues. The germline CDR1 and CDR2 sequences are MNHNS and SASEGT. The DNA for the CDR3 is TGTGCCAGCAGTGACGGAAGGGGACTAGCGCGCACCGGGGAGCTGTTTTTT. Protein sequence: CASSDGRGLARTGELFF.

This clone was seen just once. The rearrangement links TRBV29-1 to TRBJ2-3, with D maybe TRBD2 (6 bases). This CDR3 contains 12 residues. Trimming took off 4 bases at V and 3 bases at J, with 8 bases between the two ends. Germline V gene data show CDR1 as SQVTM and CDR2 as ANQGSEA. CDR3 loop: CSVARGTDTQYF. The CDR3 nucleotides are TGCAGCGTTGCGCGGGGAACAGATACGCAGTATTTT.

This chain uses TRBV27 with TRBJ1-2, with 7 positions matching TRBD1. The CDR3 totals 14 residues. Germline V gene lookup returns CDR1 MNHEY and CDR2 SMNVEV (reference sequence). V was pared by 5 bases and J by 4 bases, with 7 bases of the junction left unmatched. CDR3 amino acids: CASSPGTAGYGYTF. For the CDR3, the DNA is TGTGCCAGCAGTCCCGGGACAGCGGGCTATGGCTACACCTTC.

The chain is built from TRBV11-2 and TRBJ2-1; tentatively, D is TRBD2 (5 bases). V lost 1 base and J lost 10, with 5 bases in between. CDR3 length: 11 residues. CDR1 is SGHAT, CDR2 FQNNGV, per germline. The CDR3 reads CASSLGGEQFF. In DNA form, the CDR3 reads TGTGCCAGCAGCTTAGGCGGGGAGCAGTTCTTC.

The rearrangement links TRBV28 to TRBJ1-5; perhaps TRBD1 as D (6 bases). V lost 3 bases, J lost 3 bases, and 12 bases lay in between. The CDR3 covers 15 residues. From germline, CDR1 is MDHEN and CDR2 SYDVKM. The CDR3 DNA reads TGTGCCAGCAGTTTTCGGGGGGCTCCCAATCAGCCCCAGCATTTT. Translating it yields CASSFRGAPNQPQHF.

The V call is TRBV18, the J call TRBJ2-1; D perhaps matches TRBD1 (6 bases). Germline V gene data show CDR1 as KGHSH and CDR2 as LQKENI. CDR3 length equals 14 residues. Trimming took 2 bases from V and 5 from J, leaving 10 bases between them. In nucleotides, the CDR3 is TGTGCCAGCTCACCATTGGGGGCCAACAATGAGCAGTTCTTC. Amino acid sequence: CASSPLGANNEQFF.

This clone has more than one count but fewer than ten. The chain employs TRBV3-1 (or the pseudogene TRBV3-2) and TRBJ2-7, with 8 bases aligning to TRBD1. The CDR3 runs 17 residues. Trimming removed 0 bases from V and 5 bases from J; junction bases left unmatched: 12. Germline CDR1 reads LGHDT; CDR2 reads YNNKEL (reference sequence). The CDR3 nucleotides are TGTGCCAGCAGCCAAGACCGAAGCGGACAGGGAGCGGACGAGCAGTACGTC. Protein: CASSQDRSGQGADEQYV.

CDR3: CSGHRDPNTEAFF. CDR3 sequence (DNA): TGCAGCGGGCACAGGGACCCGAACACTGAAGCTTTCTTT. The gene calls are TRBV29-1 and TRBJ1-1; tentatively, D is TRBD1 (6 bases). CDR1 is SQVTM and CDR2 is ANQGSEA in the germline V gene. This CDR3 comprises 13 residues. V was cut by 7 bases and J by 1 base, with 13 bases left in between.

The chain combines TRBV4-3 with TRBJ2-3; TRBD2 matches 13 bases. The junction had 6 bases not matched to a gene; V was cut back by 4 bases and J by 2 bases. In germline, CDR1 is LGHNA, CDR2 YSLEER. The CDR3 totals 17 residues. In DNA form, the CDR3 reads TGCGCCAGCAGCCGAGGACTAGCGGGAGCAATCACAGATACGCAGTATTTT. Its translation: CASSRGLAGAITDTQYF.

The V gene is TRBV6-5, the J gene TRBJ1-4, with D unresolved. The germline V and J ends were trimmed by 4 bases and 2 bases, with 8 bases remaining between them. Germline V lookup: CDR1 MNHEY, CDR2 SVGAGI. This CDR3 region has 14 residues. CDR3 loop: CASSSSGTNEKLFF. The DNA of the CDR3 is TGTGCCAGCAGTTCCTCCGGTACTAATGAAAAACTGTTTTTT.

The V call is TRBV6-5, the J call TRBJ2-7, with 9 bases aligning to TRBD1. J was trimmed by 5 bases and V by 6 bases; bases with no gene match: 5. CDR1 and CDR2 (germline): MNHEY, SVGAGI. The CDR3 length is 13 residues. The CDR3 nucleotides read TGTGCCAGCAGCAGGGACAGGGCTCACGAGCAGTACGTC. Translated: CASSRDRAHEQYV.

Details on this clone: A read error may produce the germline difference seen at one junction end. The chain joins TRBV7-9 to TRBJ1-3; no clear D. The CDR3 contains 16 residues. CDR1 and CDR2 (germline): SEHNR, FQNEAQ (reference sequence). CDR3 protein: CVSSLRGMESGNTIYF. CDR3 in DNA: TGTGTCAGCAGCCTTAGAGGGATGGAGTCTGGAAACACCATATATTTT.

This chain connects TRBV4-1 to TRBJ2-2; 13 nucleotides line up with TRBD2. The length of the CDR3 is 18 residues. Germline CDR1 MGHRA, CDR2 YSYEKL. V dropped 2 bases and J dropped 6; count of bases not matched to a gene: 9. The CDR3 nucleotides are TGCGCCAGCAGCCAACCGCTGGGGACTAGCGGGGAGGCCGGGGAGCTGTTTTTT. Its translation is CASSQPLGTSGEAGELFF.

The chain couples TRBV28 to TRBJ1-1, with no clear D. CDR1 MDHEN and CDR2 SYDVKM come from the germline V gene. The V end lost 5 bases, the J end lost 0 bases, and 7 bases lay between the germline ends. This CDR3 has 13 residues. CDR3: CASSPTVNTEAFF. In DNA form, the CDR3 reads TGTGCCAGCAGTCCAACGGTGAACACTGAAGCTTTCTTT.

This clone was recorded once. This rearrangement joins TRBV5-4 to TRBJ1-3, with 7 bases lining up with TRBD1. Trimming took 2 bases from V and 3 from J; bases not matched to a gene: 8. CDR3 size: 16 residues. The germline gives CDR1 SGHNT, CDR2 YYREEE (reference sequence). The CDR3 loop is CASSLGLSGGGNTIYF. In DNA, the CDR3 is TGTGCCAGCAGCTTAGGCCTCTCAGGGGGTGGAAACACCATATATTTT.

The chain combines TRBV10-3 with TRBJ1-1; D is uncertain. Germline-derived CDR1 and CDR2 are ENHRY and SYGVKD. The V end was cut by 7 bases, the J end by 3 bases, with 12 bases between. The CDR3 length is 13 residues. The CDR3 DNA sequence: TGTGCCATCACCGGCGGAGGAGACACTGAAGCTTTCTTT. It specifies CAITGGGDTEAFF.

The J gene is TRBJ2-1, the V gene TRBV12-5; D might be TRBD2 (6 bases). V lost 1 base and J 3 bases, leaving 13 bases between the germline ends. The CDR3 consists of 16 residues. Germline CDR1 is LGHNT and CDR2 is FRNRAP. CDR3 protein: CASGLGAGPHYNEQFF. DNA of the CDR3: TGTGCTAGTGGTTTGGGAGCGGGCCCCCACTACAATGAGCAGTTCTTC. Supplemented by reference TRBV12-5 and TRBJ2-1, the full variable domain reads DARVTQTPRHKVTEMGQEVTMRCQPILGHNTVFWYRQTMMQGLELLAYFRNRAPLDDSGMPKDRFSAEMPDATLATLKIQPSEPRDSAVYFCASGLGAGPHYNEQFFGPGTRLTVL.

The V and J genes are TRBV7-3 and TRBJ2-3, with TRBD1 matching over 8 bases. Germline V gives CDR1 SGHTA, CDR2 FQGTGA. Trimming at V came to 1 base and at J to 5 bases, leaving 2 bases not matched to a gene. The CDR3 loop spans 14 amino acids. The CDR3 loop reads CASSLITGGDTQYF. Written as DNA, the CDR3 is TGTGCCAGCAGCTTAATCACAGGGGGAGATACGCAGTATTTT.

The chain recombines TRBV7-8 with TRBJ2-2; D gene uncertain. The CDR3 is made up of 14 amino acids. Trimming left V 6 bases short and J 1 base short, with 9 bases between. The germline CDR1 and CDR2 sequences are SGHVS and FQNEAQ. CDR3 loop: CASRQDRNTGELFF. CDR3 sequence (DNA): TGTGCCAGCAGGCAGGATCGGAACACCGGGGAGCTGTTTTTT.

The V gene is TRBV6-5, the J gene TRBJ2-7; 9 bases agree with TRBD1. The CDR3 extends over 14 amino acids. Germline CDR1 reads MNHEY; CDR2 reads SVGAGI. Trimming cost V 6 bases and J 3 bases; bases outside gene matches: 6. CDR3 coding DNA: TGTGCCAGCAGACGACAGGGGGGAAACTACGAGCAGTACTTC. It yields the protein CASRRQGGNYEQYF.

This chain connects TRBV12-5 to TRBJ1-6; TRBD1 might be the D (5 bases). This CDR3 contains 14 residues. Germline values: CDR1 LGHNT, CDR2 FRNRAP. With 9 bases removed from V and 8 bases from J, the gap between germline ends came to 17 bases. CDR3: CARQDSRGDSPLHF. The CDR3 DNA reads TGTGCTAGGCAAGACAGCCGGGGGGATTCACCCCTCCACTTT.

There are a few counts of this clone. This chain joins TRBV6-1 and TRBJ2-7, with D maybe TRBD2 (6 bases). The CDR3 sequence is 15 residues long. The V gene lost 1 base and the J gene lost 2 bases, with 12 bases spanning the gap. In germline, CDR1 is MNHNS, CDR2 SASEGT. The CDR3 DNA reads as TGTGCCAGCAGTGAAGGGAGGCGGGACCCCTACGAGCAGTACGTC. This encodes CASSEGRRDPYEQYV.

CDR3 residues: CASSLAQPRKTQYF. In DNA, the CDR3 is TGCGCCAGCAGCTTGGCTCAGCCTAGAAAGACCCAGTACTTC. The rearrangement uses TRBV5-1 and TRBJ2-5; D gene ambiguous. This CDR3 region has 14 residues. V lost 0 bases, J lost 6 bases, and 12 bases lay in between. Germline loops: CDR1 SGHRS, CDR2 YFSETQ.

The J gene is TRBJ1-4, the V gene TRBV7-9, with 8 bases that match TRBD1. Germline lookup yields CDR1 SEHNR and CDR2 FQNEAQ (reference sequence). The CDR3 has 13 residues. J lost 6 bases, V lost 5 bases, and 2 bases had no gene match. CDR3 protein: CASSKTGDEKLFF. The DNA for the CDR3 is TGTGCCAGCAGCAAGACAGGGGATGAAAAACTGTTTTTT. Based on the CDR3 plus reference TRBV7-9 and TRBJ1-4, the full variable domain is DTGVSQNPRHKITKRGQNVTFRCDPISEHNRLYWYRQTLGQGPEFLTYFQNEAQLEKSRLLSDRFSAERPKGSFSTLEIQRTEQGDSAMYLCASSKTGDEKLFFGSGTQLSVL.

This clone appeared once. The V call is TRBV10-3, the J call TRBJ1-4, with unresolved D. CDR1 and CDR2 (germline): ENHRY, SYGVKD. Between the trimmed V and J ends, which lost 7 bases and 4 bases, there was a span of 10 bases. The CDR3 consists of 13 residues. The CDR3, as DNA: TGTGCCATCACGGACGGACTTAATGAAAAACTGTTTTTT. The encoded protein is CAITDGLNEKLFF.

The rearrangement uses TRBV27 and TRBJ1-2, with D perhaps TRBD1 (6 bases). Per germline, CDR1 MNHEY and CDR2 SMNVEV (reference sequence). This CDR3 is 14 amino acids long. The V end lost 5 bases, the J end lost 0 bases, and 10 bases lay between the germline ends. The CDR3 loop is CASSENRANYGYTF. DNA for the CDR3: TGTGCCAGCAGTGAAAACAGGGCTAACTATGGCTACACCTTC.

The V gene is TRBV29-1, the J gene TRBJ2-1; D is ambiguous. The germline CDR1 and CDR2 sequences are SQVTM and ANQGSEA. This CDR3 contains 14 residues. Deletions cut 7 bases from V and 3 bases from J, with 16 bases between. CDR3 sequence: CSGAHPRSYNEQFF. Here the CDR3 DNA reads TGCAGCGGAGCACACCCTAGGAGCTACAATGAGCAGTTCTTC.

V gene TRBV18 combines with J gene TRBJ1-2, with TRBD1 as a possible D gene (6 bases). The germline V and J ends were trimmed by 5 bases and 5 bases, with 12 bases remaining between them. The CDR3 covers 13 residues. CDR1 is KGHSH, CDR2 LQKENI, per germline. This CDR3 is CASSLDRSYGYTF. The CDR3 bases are TGTGCCAGCTCATTGGACAGATCATATGGCTACACCTTC. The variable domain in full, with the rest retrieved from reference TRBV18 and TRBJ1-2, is NAGVMQNPRHLVRRRGQEARLRCSPMKGHSHVYWYRQLPEEGLKFMVYLQKENIIDESGMPKERFSAEFPKEGPSILRIQQVVRGDSAAYFCASSLDRSYGYTFGSGTRLTVV.

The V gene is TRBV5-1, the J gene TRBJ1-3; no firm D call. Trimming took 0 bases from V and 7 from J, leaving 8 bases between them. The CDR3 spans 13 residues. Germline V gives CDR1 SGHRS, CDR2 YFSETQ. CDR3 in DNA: TGCGCCAGCAGCTTGGGAGCGGGGAACACCATATATTTT. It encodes CASSLGAGNTIYF.